This T cell receptor (beta chain) appears in the sequencing data of a study of monozygotic twins with inflammatory bowel disease. UMIs that included a 6-nucleotide sample barcode were added by template switching, which took place during cDNA synthesis. No DNA is given; TCRdb re-called the 5' RACE reads and lists each CDR3 protein once. The sample spans approximately 120,000 distinct CDR3 sequences; the ten largest clones claim around 11%. CDR3 size: 13 residues. CDR1 is SGHRS, CDR2 YFSETQ, per germline. Study findings and constraints: Possibly reflecting limited power, no difference in repertoire similarity was found between concordant and discordant twins. Healthy twins shared more clonotypes with others than IBD patients, most markedly active ones.

On this clonotype: Its antigen is as yet unknown.

Total RNA isolation used whole blood (no T cell sorting was performed). This sequence was found in a human donor with ulcerative colitis or Crohn's disease, or a healthy co-twin of an affected twin (not recorded which). The chain couples TRBV5-1 to TRBJ2-1. The material sequenced was blood. The CDR3 loop is CASSLGVDNEQFF.